These 17 T cell receptor beta chains were sequenced from one sample in a study of blood T cell repertoires in COVID-19. TCRdb keeps only in-frame clones here, not all; method: immunoSEQ multiplex PCR. This sample has approximately 94,000 clones; 70% to 80% occur once, and the top ten carry approximately 29%. Material: peripheral blood. Every receptor here comes from a man between 70 and 80 years old with active or convalescent COVID-19.

The genes are TRBV7-2 and TRBJ2-5; D not resolved. The germline V gene encodes CDR1 SGHTA and CDR2 FQGNSA. Trimming removed 5 bases from V and 3 bases from J, with 7 bases in between. The CDR3 is made up of 12 amino acids. The CDR3 sequence is CASSPPEETQYF. In DNA, the CDR3 is TGTGCCAGCAGCCCACCGGAAGAGACCCAGTACTTC.

This clone occurred a few times. This rearrangement joins TRBV4-1 to TRBJ1-2; maybe TRBD1 (5 bases). V dropped 1 base and J dropped 6 bases, with 15 bases sitting between them. This CDR3 is built from 15 residues. Germline V gives CDR1 MGHRA, CDR2 YSYEKL. CDR3 protein: CASSQVLGHSNGYTF. CDR3 coding DNA: TGCGCCAGCAGCCAAGTCCTTGGACACAGTAATGGCTACACCTTC.

In this sample, this clone turned up a few times. The chain joins TRBV5-1 to TRBJ2-2, with a weak D call TRBD2 (6 bases). Trimming pared 4 bases from V and 0 bases from J, leaving 10 bases between. CDR1 and CDR2 from the germline V gene are SGHRS and YFSETQ. The CDR3 runs to 15 residues. The CDR3 loop reads CASSGGTPNTGELFF. DNA of the CDR3: TGCGCCAGCAGCGGCGGGACTCCGAACACCGGGGAGCTGTTTTTT.

The chain is built from TRBV5-5 and TRBJ2-3; 12 nucleotides agree with TRBD1. The CDR3 length is 18 residues. Germline trimming cut 3 bases from V and 4 bases from J; bases unmatched to any gene: 12. CDR1 and CDR2 from the germline V gene are SGHKS and YYEKEE (reference sequence). This CDR3 is CASSYKPGQGARADTQYF. The CDR3 bases are TGTGCCAGCAGCTACAAACCGGGACAGGGGGCGAGGGCAGATACGCAGTATTTT.

The chain carries TRBV4-3 and TRBJ2-7; the D gene is possibly TRBD1 (6 bases). Per the germline V gene, CDR1 is LGHNA and CDR2 is YSLEER. The CDR3 length is 16 residues. V lost 0 bases to trimming and J lost 3 bases, with 15 bases between them. The chain's CDR3 is CASSQDKGTGIYEQYF. The DNA for the CDR3 is TGCGCCAGCAGCCAAGATAAAGGCACAGGGATCTACGAGCAGTACTTC.

The V call is TRBV19, the J call TRBJ1-1; the D gene is possibly TRBD1 (5 bases). Germline V CDR1 and CDR2: LNHDA, SQIVND (reference sequence). V was pared by 6 bases and J by 0 bases, with 8 bases between. CDR3 size: 13 residues. The CDR3 protein is CASSPTVNTEAFF. The CDR3 nucleotides read TGTGCCAGTAGCCCGACAGTGAACACTGAAGCTTTCTTT.

In its sample, this clone was seen a few times. The J gene is TRBJ2-1, the V gene TRBV9, with TRBD2 matching over 7 bases. The CDR3 length is 14 residues. Per germline, CDR1 SGDLS and CDR2 YYNGEE. V was clipped by 3 bases and J by 6 bases; unmatched bases: 6. This CDR3 reads CASSAPLAVNEQFF. CDR3 DNA sequence: TGTGCCAGCAGCGCCCCTCTAGCGGTCAATGAGCAGTTCTTC.

The V call is TRBV6-5, the J call TRBJ2-7, with TRBD2 matching over 8 bases. The CDR3 covers 12 residues. V trimming: 6 bases; J trimming: 3 bases; junction bases outside the gene matches: 1. The V gene's germline CDR1 is MNHEY and CDR2 SVGAGI. CDR3 sequence: CASSGRDYEQYF. As DNA, the CDR3 is TGTGCCAGCAGCGGGAGGGACTACGAGCAGTACTTC.

Comment on this clone: Sequence at one end of the junction differs from germline and may be a read error. The chain joins TRBV13 to TRBJ2-3; TRBD2 agrees at 9 bases. Germline loops: CDR1 PRHDT, CDR2 FYEKMQ (reference sequence). CDR3 length equals 17 residues. The CDR3 DNA sequence: TGTGCCAGCAGTGCCGGTGGAGAGGGGACTAGCACAGTTACGCAGTATTTT. It specifies CASSAGGEGTSTVTQYF.

This clone was counted only a few times. J is TRBJ2-2 and V is TRBV19; 8 bases are shared with TRBD2. CDR1 is LNHDA, CDR2 SQIVND, per germline (reference sequence). V dropped 10 bases and J dropped 0; count of bases not matched to a gene: 19. The CDR3 contains 19 residues. This chain's CDR3 is CATRRSGGPDLANTGELFF. CDR3 DNA: TGTGCCACCCGAAGGAGCGGGGGACCGGACCTCGCGAACACCGGGGAGCTGTTTTTT.

Comment on this clone: One end of the junction does not line up with germline, which may come from a read error. The chain has TRBV7-7 and TRBJ2-5; 8 bases fit TRBD2. This CDR3 is built from 17 residues. Per the germline V gene, CDR1 is SSHAT and CDR2 is FNYEAQ (reference sequence). The CDR3 DNA is TGTGCTAGCAGCTTAGTAGCGGGACTCGGAGGGCCAGAGACCCAGTACTTC. Translated, it gives CASSLVAGLGGPETQYF. Combining the CDR3 with reference TRBV7-7 and TRBJ2-5 gives the whole variable domain GAGVSQSPRYKVTKRGQDVTLRCDPISSHATLYWYQQALGQGPEFLTYFNYEAQPDKSGLPSDRFSAERPEGSISTLTIQRTEQRDSAMYRCASSLVAGLGGPETQYFGPGTRLLVL.

The chain employs TRBV28 and TRBJ2-1; D not certain. This CDR3 comprises 13 residues. V gave up 6 bases and J gave up 10 bases, with 16 bases separating them. The germline V gene has CDR1 MDHEN and CDR2 SYDVKM. CDR3 sequence reads: CASRPADVEEQFF. The CDR3, as DNA: TGTGCCAGCAGACCAGCCGACGTGGAGGAGCAGTTCTTC.

The rearrangement joins TRBV7-9 to TRBJ2-1; the match to TRBD1 covers 8 bases. J was trimmed by 4 bases and V by 3 bases; bases with no gene match: 5. This CDR3 comprises 15 residues. From germline, CDR1 is SEHNR and CDR2 FQNEAQ (reference sequence). Here the CDR3 DNA reads TGTGCCAGCAGCTTCGAGACAGGGGCATACAATGAGCAGTTCTTC. Amino acid sequence: CASSFETGAYNEQFF.

This clone was detected only once. CDR3 in DNA: TGTGCCAGCAGTGAAGCTAGCGCCGCCTCCTACGAGCAGTACTTC. This sequence encodes CASSEASAASYEQYF. V and J are TRBV2 and TRBJ2-7; D possibly corresponds to TRBD2 (5 bases). V was cut by 0 bases and J by 0 bases, with 9 bases left in between. CDR1 and CDR2 (germline): SNHLY, FYNNEI. This CDR3 spans 15 amino acids.

The chain combines TRBV5-1 with TRBJ1-5, with D unclear. Germline V lookup: CDR1 SGHRS, CDR2 YFSETQ. V was trimmed by 0 bases and J by 0 bases, leaving 7 bases between them. The CDR3 covers 15 residues. Here the CDR3 reads CASSLDAGSNQPQHF. The CDR3 DNA is TGCGCCAGCAGCTTGGACGCCGGTAGCAATCAGCCCCAGCATTTT.

DNA of the CDR3: TGCGCCAGCAGCCCAGATCGGTCGGGGGGCCGGGAGACCCAGTACTTC. Translating gives CASSPDRSGGRETQYF. The chain has TRBV4-1 and TRBJ2-5, with D possibly being TRBD2 (7 bases). The V gene's germline CDR1 is MGHRA and CDR2 YSYEKL. Trimming took 4 bases from V and 5 from J, leaving 20 bases between them. The CDR3 is 16 amino acids.

The chain uses TRBV29-1 and TRBJ2-7; D is possibly TRBD2 (5 bases). Germline CDR1 reads SQVTM; CDR2 reads ANQGSEA. V lost 6 bases to trimming and J lost 6 bases, with 18 bases between them. This CDR3 has 13 residues. In DNA, the CDR3 is TGCAGCGTGATAAAGGTGGGGAGTACCGAGCAGTACTTC. It codes for CSVIKVGSTEQYF.